Each of the 27 T cell receptor beta chains below was sequenced from the same sample in a study of response to subunit inactivated influenza vaccine. TCRdb used MiXCR to reprocess the RT-PCR reads, holding one entry per CDR3 protein. The sample holds around 710,000 distinct CDR3 sequences, over 11% seen once. This specimen was PBMCs from blood, taken 14 to 15 days before vaccination. These receptors all stem from a man aged 45-60 years who received an inactivated influenza vaccine.

This clonotype was recorded at least ten times. The J gene is TRBJ1-4, the V gene TRBV29-1; possible D gene TRBD1, 6 bases. Trimming left V 7 bases short and J 6 bases short, with 15 bases between. Germline CDR1 is SQVTM and CDR2 is ANQGSEA. The CDR3 is 13 residues long. Here the CDR3 DNA reads TGCAGCGGAGGACAGTGGGGAGATGAAAAACTGTTTTTT. Translation gives CSGGQWGDEKLFF.

The gene calls are TRBV3-1 and TRBJ1-1; D not certain. The V and J ends lost 6 bases and 5 bases respectively, with 16 bases between them. Germline-derived CDR1 and CDR2 are LGHDT and YNNKEL (reference sequence). The CDR3 consists of 14 residues. DNA of the CDR3: TGTGCCAGCAGATTGTCAGCGGGTTGGACTGAAGCTTTCTTT. Protein: CASRLSAGWTEAFF.

Here the CDR3 reads CASSEGGPPGGTQYF. As DNA, the CDR3 is TGCGCCAGCAGTGAGGGCGGTCCCCCGGGAGGTACGCAGTATTTT. The chain joins TRBV10-1 to TRBJ2-3, with 7 bases identical to TRBD2. CDR3 length: 15 amino acids. Germline loops: CDR1 WNHNN, CDR2 SYGVQD (reference sequence). V lost 2 bases and J lost 8; bases outside the gene matches: 10.

Concerning this clonotype itself: Possible read error: a much larger clone is one base away. V usage is TRBV12-3 or TRBV12-4 and J usage is TRBJ2-3, with D unclear. The V end lost 3 bases, the J end lost 2 bases, and 3 bases lay between the germline ends. The CDR3 covers 12 residues. This CDR3 is CASSFDTDTQYF. The CDR3 DNA is TGTGCCAGCAGTTTCGACACAGATACGCAGTATTTT.

The chain combines TRBV20-1 with TRBJ2-5; TRBD1 matches at 7 bases. V lost 4 bases, J lost 5 bases, and 10 bases stayed unmatched. CDR3 length equals 14 residues. Germline V gives CDR1 DFQATT, CDR2 SNEGSKA (reference sequence). In nucleotides, the CDR3 is TGCAGTGCTACCCTTGGACAGGCCGGCGAGACCCAGTACTTC. This gives the protein CSATLGQAGETQYF.

The chain links TRBV4-2 to TRBJ2-5, with a weak D call TRBD1 (5 bases). V shed 0 bases and J shed 4 bases, with 9 bases lying between them. CDR1 and CDR2 (germline): LGHNA, YNFKEQ. The CDR3 is 14 amino acids. In DNA, the CDR3 is TGTGCCAGCAGCCAAGATCGCAGGGCAGAGACCCAGTACTTC. It translates to CASSQDRRAETQYF.

The chain couples TRBV7-2 to TRBJ2-7, with D possibly being TRBD2 (6 bases). V lost 5 bases to trimming and J lost 0 bases, with 14 bases between them. Per the germline V gene, CDR1 is SGHTA and CDR2 is FQGNSA. CDR3 length equals 15 residues. The CDR3 region is CASSPGLPGSYEQYF. DNA of the CDR3: TGTGCCAGCAGCCCAGGACTACCAGGCTCCTACGAGCAGTACTTC.

The rearrangement joins TRBV5-1 to TRBJ2-1, with 12 bases lining up with TRBD2. The CDR3 is 18 residues long. Germline-derived CDR1 and CDR2 are SGHRS and YFSETQ. Trimming removed 0 bases from V and 0 bases from J; junction bases left unmatched: 4. In DNA form, the CDR3 reads TGCGCCAGCAGCTTGGGACTAGCGGGGGCGAGCTCCTACAATGAGCAGTTCTTC. It encodes CASSLGLAGASSYNEQFF.

In this sample, this clonotype turned up a few times. The chain carries TRBV7-8 and TRBJ2-1; 10 bases line up with TRBD2. Per the germline V gene, CDR1 is SGHVS and CDR2 is FQNEAQ. V lost 5 bases to trimming and J lost 9 bases; unmatched junction nucleotides: 13. There are 16 residues in the CDR3. CDR3 amino acids: CASSIEWTSGRSEQFF. The CDR3 DNA follows: TGTGCCAGCAGCATCGAGTGGACTAGCGGACGTAGTGAGCAGTTCTTC.

This clonotype has just a few counts. The gene calls are TRBV6-2 or TRBV6-3 and TRBJ2-3, with TRBD2 identical over 10 bases. Germline CDR1 MNHEY, CDR2 SVGEGT. The CDR3 contains 15 residues. V gave up 8 bases and J gave up 2 bases; unmatched junction bases: 7. In DNA form, the CDR3 reads TGTGCCAGCTGCAGACTAGCGGGTCCCACAGATACGCAGTATTTT. The encoded protein is CASCRLAGPTDTQYF.

This clonotype was found many times. The V and J genes are TRBV11-2 and TRBJ1-2; D unresolved. V lost 5 bases and J 0 bases, leaving 7 bases between the germline ends. The CDR3 totals 13 residues. Germline CDR1 reads SGHAT; CDR2 reads FQNNGV. As DNA, the CDR3 is TGTGCCAGCAGCCCTACTACTAACTATGGCTACACCTTC. Translated, it gives CASSPTTNYGYTF. The whole variable domain, filled in from reference TRBV11-2 and TRBJ1-2, reads EAGVAQSPRYKIIEKRQSVAFWCNPISGHATLYWYQQILGQGPKLLIQFQNNGVVDDSQLPKDRFSAERLKGVDSTLKIQPAKLEDSAVYLCASSPTTNYGYTFGSGTRLTVV.

This clonotype was seen more than once but under ten times. The chain uses TRBV20-1 and TRBJ2-1; TRBD2 agrees at 7 bases. The CDR3 runs to 15 residues. Germline V gene sequence: CDR1 DFQATT, CDR2 SNEGSKA (reference sequence). CDR3 sequence reads: CSRRLADSPGNEQFF. CDR3 coding DNA: TGCTCACGTCGGCTAGCGGATTCTCCTGGGAATGAGCAGTTCTTC.

This clonotype was recorded at least ten times. V is TRBV29-1 and J is TRBJ2-5; no clear D. Deletions cut 5 bases from V and 6 bases from J, with 10 bases between. This CDR3 comprises 11 residues. CDR1 SQVTM and CDR2 ANQGSEA come from the germline V gene. CDR3 DNA: TGCAGCGTTAGTAACGCGAAGACCCAGTACTTC. Protein product: CSVSNAKTQYF.

This clonotype was recorded at least ten times. The genes are TRBV5-1 and TRBJ2-7; D assignment may be TRBD1 or TRBD2 (5 bases each). V lost 1 base and J lost 3, with 11 bases in between. CDR1 and CDR2 from the germline V gene are SGHRS and YFSETQ. The CDR3 runs to 14 residues. The CDR3 protein is CASSLIGTSYEQYF. The CDR3 bases are TGCGCCAGCAGCTTGATTGGGACGAGCTACGAGCAGTACTTC.

This clonotype was seen only a few times. The chain has TRBV5-1 and TRBJ2-1; D call uncertain. Germline CDR1 and CDR2: SGHRS and YFSETQ. Trimming stripped 2 bases from V and 2 bases from J, with 8 bases between. This CDR3 has 14 residues. For the CDR3, the DNA is TGCGCCAGCAGCTTTGACAACCCCTACAATGAGCAGTTCTTC. Its protein is CASSFDNPYNEQFF.

This clonotype was recorded a few times. The chain joins TRBV4-3 to TRBJ1-4, with no clear D. The CDR3 is 16 amino acids. Germline V gives CDR1 LGHNA, CDR2 YSLEER. Deletions cut 4 bases from V and 4 bases from J, with 16 bases between. The CDR3 coding sequence is TGCGCCAGCAGCCGTGGTTCTCGTCGGAGTAATGAAAAACTGTTTTTT. Amino acids: CASSRGSRRSNEKLFF.

This sequence joins TRBV24-1 and TRBJ2-3; D ambiguous. CDR1 and CDR2 from the germline V gene are KGHDR and SFDVKD. V lost 4 bases and J 5 bases, leaving 15 bases between the germline ends. This CDR3 region has 15 residues. CDR3 coding DNA: TGTGCCACCAGTGACCCCGCGGAGAACGAAGATACGCAGTATTTT. The encoded protein is CATSDPAENEDTQYF.

This clonotype was observed a few times. The V gene is TRBV20-1, the J gene TRBJ1-4; D unresolved. V was clipped by 3 bases and J by 8 bases, with 7 bases between them. CDR3 length: 11 residues. Looked up from germline, CDR1 is DFQATT and CDR2 is SNEGSKA (reference sequence). The CDR3 DNA reads as TGCAGTGCTAGGATTGGGGAAAAACTGTTTTTT. It codes for CSARIGEKLFF.

This clonotype was detected a few times. The chain combines TRBV30 with TRBJ1-1; D may be TRBD1 (5 bases). V was pared by 4 bases and J by 1 base, with 10 bases between. CDR3 length equals 13 residues. Germline V gene data show CDR1 as GTSNPN and CDR2 as SVGIG (reference sequence). This CDR3 is CAWIGARNTEAFF. The CDR3 DNA is TGTGCCTGGATTGGGGCGAGGAACACTGAAGCTTTCTTT.

In regard to this clonotype: One end of the junction does not line up with germline, which may come from a read error. The genes are TRBV20-1 and TRBJ2-2; no clear D gene. CDR1 DFQATT and CDR2 SNEGSKA come from the germline V gene (reference sequence). The CDR3 contains 14 residues. The CDR3 sequence is CSARYSGNSGELFF. CDR3 nucleotides: TGCAGTGCTAGATACTCCGGAAACAGCGGGGAGCTGTTTTTT.

This clonotype has only a few counts. The genes are TRBV7-9 and TRBJ2-7; D unresolved. Germline assignment: CDR1 SEHNR and CDR2 FQNEAQ (reference sequence). Trimming took off 6 bases at V and 1 base at J, with 19 bases between the two ends. The CDR3 spans 16 residues. The DNA for the CDR3 is TGTGCCAGCAGTCAATCAGACGTCGCGGTGTCCTACGAGCAGTACTTC. This sequence encodes CASSQSDVAVSYEQYF.

Ten or more counts support this clonotype. V is TRBV18 and J is TRBJ2-5; TRBD1 matches at 7 bases. V was clipped by 2 bases and J by 1 base; unmatched bases: 4. Germline loops: CDR1 KGHSH, CDR2 LQKENI. The CDR3 totals 15 residues. CDR3 sequence: CASSPDGTVQETQYF. CDR3 sequence (DNA): TGTGCCAGCTCACCAGACGGGACAGTCCAAGAGACCCAGTACTTC. Full variable domain (rest looked up from reference TRBV18 and TRBJ2-5): NAGVMQNPRHLVRRRGQEARLRCSPMKGHSHVYWYRQLPEEGLKFMVYLQKENIIDESGMPKERFSAEFPKEGPSILRIQQVVRGDSAAYFCASSPDGTVQETQYFGPGTRLLVL.

This clonotype has just a few counts. The chain joins TRBV6-2 or TRBV6-3 to TRBJ2-7; 7 nucleotides match TRBD2. V lost 2 bases to trimming and J lost 6 bases; unmatched junction nucleotides: 4. The CDR3 covers 13 residues. CDR1 is MNHEY and CDR2 is SVGEGT in the germline V gene. In DNA, the CDR3 is TGTGCCAGCAGTTACCCGCTAGCGGCCGAGCAGTACTTC. Protein: CASSYPLAAEQYF.

This clonotype has more than one count but fewer than ten. The gene calls are TRBV4-3 and TRBJ1-1; D ambiguous. V lost 0 bases, J lost 3 bases, and 11 bases lay in between. The CDR3 is made up of 15 amino acids. Germline CDR1 is LGHNA and CDR2 is YSLEER. DNA for the CDR3: TGCGCCAGCAGCCAAGAAGTCCACCCCGACACTGAAGCTTTCTTT. Its protein product is CASSQEVHPDTEAFF.

This clonotype was observed at least ten times. V gene TRBV12-3 or TRBV12-4 combines with J gene TRBJ1-5; 7 nucleotides line up with TRBD1. V lost 5 bases, J lost 4 bases, and 5 bases stayed unmatched. This CDR3 is 14 amino acids long. Written as DNA, the CDR3 is TGTGCCAGCAGTACGGGACAGCTGAATCAGCCCCAGCATTTT. As protein: CASSTGQLNQPQHF.

This clonotype turned up a few times. The chain couples TRBV6-5 to TRBJ2-7; D not certain. Deletions cut 6 bases from V and 9 bases from J, with 12 bases between. Germline CDR1 MNHEY, CDR2 SVGAGI. The CDR3 contains 11 residues. CDR3 loop: CASSSGLGQYF. The CDR3 DNA follows: TGTGCCAGCAGCTCCGGCCTCGGGCAGTACTTC.

The chain employs TRBV7-7 and TRBJ2-2, with 10 bases matching TRBD1. The CDR3 has 16 amino acids. V was pared by 5 bases and J by 3 bases, with 6 bases of the junction left unmatched. Germline V lookup: CDR1 SSHAT, CDR2 FNYEAQ (reference sequence). CDR3 residues: CASSPWTGGHTGELFF. The CDR3 DNA is TGTGCCAGCAGCCCCTGGACAGGGGGACACACCGGGGAGCTGTTTTTT.